Presented here are 4 T cell receptor beta chains from one specimen sequenced in a study of CD8+ T cells in alopecia areata. Sequencing templates came from extracted RNA that was reverse transcribed into cDNA. Measured with immunoSEQ multiplex PCR; TCRdb has only the in-frame clones, and not every one. The table lists about 200,000 clones, 50% to 60% of them singletons, with less than 3.5% in the top ten. The treatment is: oral pan-JAK inhibitor, 5-10 mg twice daily. Sequenced material: CD4+ T cells sorted from blood, taken at week 4, from a patient treated with tofacitinib. Receptor source: a human donor with alopecia areata.

This chain joins TRBV7-6 and TRBJ2-1, with TRBD2 matching over 7 bases. V trimming: 5 bases; J trimming: 6 bases; junction bases outside the gene matches: 10. Germline loops: CDR1 SGHVS, CDR2 FNYEAQ. The CDR3 runs to 15 residues. CDR3 sequence (DNA): TGTGCCAGCAGCCCCGGGACGGGGAGGGGCAATGAGCAGTTCTTC. It is translated as CASSPGTGRGNEQFF. Full variable domain (missing parts from reference TRBV7-6 and TRBJ2-1): GAGVSQSPRYKVTKRGQDVALRCDPISGHVSLYWYRQALGQGPEFLTYFNYEAQQDKSGLPNDRFSAERPEGSISTLTIQRTEQRDSAMYRCASSPGTGRGNEQFFGPGTRLTVL.

The V gene is TRBV30, the J gene TRBJ2-1, with TRBD2 matching over 7 bases. CDR1 is GTSNPN, CDR2 SVGIG, per germline (reference sequence). The CDR3 extends over 15 amino acids. V was clipped by 3 bases and J by 4 bases; unmatched bases: 9. CDR3 amino acids: CAWRELALLYNEQFF. CDR3 in DNA: TGTGCCTGGAGGGAACTAGCGCTCCTTTACAATGAGCAGTTCTTC.

This clone was picked up a small number of times. This rearrangement joins TRBV25-1 to TRBJ2-5, with no clear D. Trimming stripped 2 bases from V and 1 base from J, with 11 bases between. The CDR3 is 15 residues long. Germline lookup yields CDR1 MGHDK and CDR2 SYGVNS. CDR3 amino acids: CASSESGRSQETQYF. The CDR3 DNA sequence: TGTGCCAGCAGTGAAAGTGGTCGGTCCCAAGAGACCCAGTACTTC.

V gene TRBV29-1 combines with J gene TRBJ1-3, with a possible D match to TRBD1 (5 bases). V shed 4 bases and J shed 3 bases, with 13 bases lying between them. Germline loops: CDR1 SQVTM, CDR2 ANQGSEA. This CDR3 is built from 14 residues. The chain's CDR3 is CSVGVGGDGNTIYF. DNA of the CDR3: TGCAGCGTTGGTGTTGGGGGGGATGGAAACACCATATATTTT.